The T cell receptor beta chain under discussion was sequenced for a study of cytomegalovirus exposure and HLA in healthy donors. This CDR3 is 15 amino acids long. The germline gives CDR1 SSHAT, CDR2 FNYEAQ (reference sequence). V lost 5 bases and J lost 2, with 12 bases in between. The PCR made use of 60 Vbeta and 13 Jbeta primers. Profiled with immunoSEQ multiplex PCR; TCRdb holds only in-frame clones, not every one. The table records approximately 30,000 clones, about 65% of them present only once. This receptor was identified in a man aged 50-60 years in good health and CMV-seropositive. The sample comprised PBMCs. The chain is built from TRBV7-7 and TRBJ2-2; possible D gene TRBD1, 5 bases. For the CDR3, the DNA is TGTGCCAGCAGCCCCGCAGGGATAAACACCGGGGAGCTGTTTTTT. Its protein is CASSPAGINTGELFF.